The 24 T cell receptor beta chains listed next were all sequenced from one sample in a study of CD8 T cells in Susac syndrome. With random hexamers, roughly 0.45 to 1 ug RNA was reverse transcribed. TCRdb redid the calling of the immunoSEQ multiplex PCR reads with MiXCR, one entry per CDR3 protein. The sample lists tens of thousands of distinct CDR3 sequences; about 93% were seen once. The sequenced sample consisted of CD4+ T cells from PBMCs. The receptors originated from a human donor with Susac syndrome.

The gene calls are TRBV6-1 and TRBJ2-5; 9 bases fit TRBD2. Germline assignment: CDR1 MNHNS and CDR2 SASEGT. This CDR3 is 11 amino acids long. Trimming removed 5 bases from V and 9 bases from J; junction bases left unmatched: 1. The CDR3 here is CASSSGGSQYF. The CDR3 DNA reads TGTGCCAGCAGTAGCGGGGGGTCCCAGTACTTC.

The chain couples TRBV7-9 to TRBJ1-6; D not resolved. The CDR3 has 15 residues. The V gene's germline CDR1 is SEHNR and CDR2 FQNEAQ (reference sequence). Deletions cut 5 bases from V and 7 bases from J, with 15 bases between. In DNA form, the CDR3 reads TGTGCCAGCAGCCCCTCGCCGGGGAGAAATTCACCCCTCCACTTT. It encodes CASSPSPGRNSPLHF. The whole variable domain, filled in from reference TRBV7-9 and TRBJ1-6, reads DTGVSQNPRHKITKRGQNVTFRCDPISEHNRLYWYRQTLGQGPEFLTYFQNEAQLEKSRLLSDRFSAERPKGSFSTLEIQRTEQGDSAMYLCASSPSPGRNSPLHFGNGTRLTVT.

The chain is built from TRBV30 and TRBJ2-4; D not certain. Germline values: CDR1 GTSNPN, CDR2 SVGIG (reference sequence). CDR3 length: 15 amino acids. Trimming took 2 bases from V and 0 from J, leaving 11 bases between them. The CDR3 loop is CAWSLGFIAKNIQYF. The CDR3 DNA sequence: TGTGCCTGGAGTTTGGGCTTTATAGCCAAAAACATTCAGTACTTC.

The rearrangement uses TRBV27 and TRBJ1-1, with 9 bases matching TRBD1. The CDR3 loop spans 16 amino acids. With 3 bases clipped from V and 0 bases from J, the junction kept 5 bases outside the gene matches. Germline CDR1 reads MNHEY; CDR2 reads SMNVEV (reference sequence). In DNA form, the CDR3 reads TGTGCCAGCAGTTTCGGACAGGGGCTTATGAACACTGAAGCTTTCTTT. Amino acid sequence: CASSFGQGLMNTEAFF.

J is TRBJ2-5 and V is TRBV5-1; D assignment may be TRBD1 or TRBD2 (6 bases each). V was cut by 0 bases and J by 4 bases, with 10 bases left in between. CDR1 and CDR2 (germline): SGHRS, YFSETQ. The length of the CDR3 is 14 residues. CDR3 sequence (DNA): TGCGCCAGCAGCTTGGAGGGGGGAACAGAGACCCAGTACTTC. Amino acids: CASSLEGGTETQYF.

The chain joins TRBV6-4 to TRBJ2-1, with D maybe TRBD1 (6 bases). Germline V lookup: CDR1 MRHNA, CDR2 SNTAGT. The CDR3 spans 15 residues. Trimming left V 6 bases short and J 0 bases short, with 12 bases between. The CDR3 sequence: CASSAGVGSYNEQFF. The CDR3 bases are TGTGCCAGCAGCGCAGGGGTCGGCTCCTACAATGAGCAGTTCTTC.

The rearrangement joins TRBV12-3 or TRBV12-4 to TRBJ2-6, with D possibly TRBD2 on 5 matching bases. The CDR3 totals 17 residues. V gave up 0 bases and J gave up 2 bases, with 11 bases separating them. CDR3 sequence (DNA): TGTGCCAGCAGTTTAGCCCGGGGAACCCCTGGGGCCAACGTCCTGACTTTC. Its protein is CASSLARGTPGANVLTF.

The chain employs TRBV27 and TRBJ2-5; TRBD2 aligns across 11 bases. Germline lookup yields CDR1 MNHEY and CDR2 SMNVEV (reference sequence). The CDR3 runs to 16 residues. V lost 2 bases to trimming and J lost 4 bases; unmatched junction nucleotides: 6. CDR3 protein: CASSLRGLAVGETQYF. The CDR3 nucleotides are TGTGCCAGCAGTTTACGGGGACTAGCGGTAGGAGAGACCCAGTACTTC.

The chain couples TRBV12-3 or TRBV12-4 to TRBJ2-3; 14 bases are a match to TRBD2. The CDR3 length is 17 residues. Losses at the gene ends were 3 bases for V and 2 bases for J; bases not matched to a gene: 4. CDR3 sequence reads: CASSFRTSGRYTDTQYF. The CDR3 bases are TGTGCCAGCAGTTTCCGGACTAGCGGGAGGTACACAGATACGCAGTATTTT.

This clonotype showed up just once. The V call is TRBV27, the J call TRBJ2-5; tentative D call: TRBD2 (6 bases). V lost 2 bases, J lost 1 base, and 8 bases lay in between. The germline CDR1 and CDR2 sequences are MNHEY and SMNVEV (reference sequence). The CDR3 sequence is 14 residues long. DNA for the CDR3: TGTGCCAGCAGTTTAAACGGGGGCCAAGAGACCCAGTACTTC. The encoded protein is CASSLNGGQETQYF.

This chain uses TRBV4-2 with TRBJ2-5; 11 bases agree with TRBD2. Germline trimming cut 2 bases from V and 0 bases from J; bases unmatched to any gene: 2. This CDR3 region has 16 residues. CDR1 LGHNA and CDR2 YNFKEQ come from the germline V gene. The CDR3 bases are TGTGCCAGCAGCCAAACTAGCGGGAGAGACCAAGAGACCCAGTACTTC. It encodes CASSQTSGRDQETQYF.

V usage is TRBV19 and J usage is TRBJ2-2; 10 bases fit TRBD1. Germline V gives CDR1 LNHDA, CDR2 SQIVND (reference sequence). V lost 6 bases and J lost 5; bases outside the gene matches: 18. This CDR3 is 19 amino acids long. The CDR3 nucleotides read TGTGCCAGTAGAACCAACCGGGACAGGGGTAATCGGAGAACCGGGGAGCTGTTTTTT. Translation: CASRTNRDRGNRRTGELFF.

The chain is built from TRBV28 and TRBJ1-5; D may be TRBD1 (5 bases). Trimming shortened V by 10 bases and J by 0 bases, and 28 bases separated the two germline ends. This CDR3 spans 19 amino acids. Germline CDR1 and CDR2: MDHEN and SYDVKM. CDR3 protein: CATDGGTLGVGYSNQPQHF. The CDR3 nucleotides are TGTGCCACCGATGGCGGGACCCTCGGTGTGGGGTATAGCAATCAGCCCCAGCATTTT.

The CDR3: CASSQRPQGNEQFF. CDR3 coding DNA: TGTGCCAGCAGTCAAAGACCACAGGGAAATGAGCAGTTCTTC. V gene TRBV7-2 combines with J gene TRBJ2-1; TRBD1 might be the D (6 bases). V lost 6 bases and J 7 bases, leaving 16 bases between the germline ends. Germline V gives CDR1 SGHTA, CDR2 FQGNSA. This CDR3 contains 14 residues.

The rearrangement uses TRBV5-1 and TRBJ2-7, with TRBD2 matching 8 bases. CDR3 size: 14 residues. J lost 2 bases, V lost 2 bases, and 3 bases had no gene match. Germline V gene sequence: CDR1 SGHRS, CDR2 YFSETQ. The CDR3 DNA reads TGCGCCAGCAGCTTAGGGACTAGTACCTACGAGCAGTACTTC. Translating it yields CASSLGTSTYEQYF.

Only one count was recorded for this clonotype. J is TRBJ2-1 and V is TRBV10-2; 8 bases are a match to TRBD1. The CDR3 spans 13 residues. Germline-derived CDR1 and CDR2 are WSHSY and SAAADI. V trimming: 6 bases; J trimming: 4 bases; junction bases outside the gene matches: 2. CDR3 sequence (DNA): TGCGCCAGCAGGGACAGGGTGTACAATGAGCAGTTCTTC. It encodes CASRDRVYNEQFF.

CDR3 loop: CASSPLSYEQYF. CDR3 bases: TGTGCCAGCTCACCCCTCTCCTACGAGCAGTACTTC. This chain links TRBV18 with TRBJ2-7; no clear D gene. V was clipped by 3 bases and J by 0 bases, with 3 bases between them. The CDR3 has 12 amino acids. Germline lookup yields CDR1 KGHSH and CDR2 LQKENI.

V usage is TRBV14 and J usage is TRBJ2-6; TRBD1 might be the D (5 bases). V was shortened by 1 base and J by 2 bases, with 15 bases between the two germline ends. Germline V lookup: CDR1 SGHDN, CDR2 FVKESK. CDR3 length: 18 amino acids. The CDR3 spells CASSQGTGLRAGANVLTF. The CDR3 DNA follows: TGTGCCAGCAGCCAAGGAACAGGTCTTAGGGCTGGGGCCAACGTCCTGACTTTC.

The chain joins TRBV11-2 to TRBJ2-7; D may be TRBD1 (5 bases). CDR1 is SGHAT, CDR2 FQNNGV, per germline. This CDR3 is built from 18 residues. V gave up 7 bases and J gave up 1 base, with 26 bases separating them. In DNA, the CDR3 is TGTGCCAGCACCCCGAAGGGGCTCGGTGTGACCACGTCCTACGAGCAGTACTTC. This encodes CASTPKGLGVTTSYEQYF.

This chain uses TRBV29-1 with TRBJ2-1; 9 bases fit TRBD1. CDR3 size: 13 residues. CDR1 is SQVTM and CDR2 is ANQGSEA in the germline V gene. The CDR3 coding sequence is TGCACCACTGGGGACAGGGAGAGAAATGAGCAGTTCTTC. Its protein product is CTTGDRERNEQFF.

This clonotype was detected only a few times. The chain joins TRBV7-9 to TRBJ2-5; D possibly uses TRBD1 or TRBD2 (5 bases each). There are 14 residues in the CDR3. The V end was cut by 5 bases, the J end by 5 bases, with 15 bases between. Germline V lookup: CDR1 SEHNR, CDR2 FQNEAQ (reference sequence). CDR3: CASSQRTEGETQYF. CDR3 DNA: TGTGCCAGCAGCCAACGGACTGAGGGGGAGACCCAGTACTTC.

The chain has TRBV5-1 and TRBJ2-7, with TRBD2 matching over 10 bases. This CDR3 spans 15 amino acids. The germline CDR1 and CDR2 sequences are SGHRS and YFSETQ. V lost 2 bases and J lost 3; bases outside the gene matches: 5. CDR3 protein: CASSFGSGRFYEQYF. CDR3 sequence (DNA): TGCGCCAGCAGCTTTGGTAGCGGGAGGTTCTACGAGCAGTACTTC.

The V call is TRBV29-1, the J call TRBJ2-5; D is possibly TRBD1 (5 bases). Trimming removed 7 bases at V and 1 base at J, with 10 bases between. The CDR3 contains 12 residues. Germline lookup yields CDR1 SQVTM and CDR2 ANQGSEA. In nucleotides, the CDR3 is TGCAGCGCAGACAGATCCCAAGAGACCCAGTACTTC. Its protein product is CSADRSQETQYF.

The V gene is TRBV5-6, the J gene TRBJ2-3; unclear D gene. The CDR3 runs 17 residues. Trimming took 0 bases from V and 0 from J, leaving 14 bases between them. Germline V gives CDR1 SGHDT, CDR2 YYEEEE. The CDR3 loop is CASSLGLTSSSTDTQYF. The CDR3 DNA is TGTGCCAGCAGCTTGGGGCTTACATCCTCTAGCACAGATACGCAGTATTTT.